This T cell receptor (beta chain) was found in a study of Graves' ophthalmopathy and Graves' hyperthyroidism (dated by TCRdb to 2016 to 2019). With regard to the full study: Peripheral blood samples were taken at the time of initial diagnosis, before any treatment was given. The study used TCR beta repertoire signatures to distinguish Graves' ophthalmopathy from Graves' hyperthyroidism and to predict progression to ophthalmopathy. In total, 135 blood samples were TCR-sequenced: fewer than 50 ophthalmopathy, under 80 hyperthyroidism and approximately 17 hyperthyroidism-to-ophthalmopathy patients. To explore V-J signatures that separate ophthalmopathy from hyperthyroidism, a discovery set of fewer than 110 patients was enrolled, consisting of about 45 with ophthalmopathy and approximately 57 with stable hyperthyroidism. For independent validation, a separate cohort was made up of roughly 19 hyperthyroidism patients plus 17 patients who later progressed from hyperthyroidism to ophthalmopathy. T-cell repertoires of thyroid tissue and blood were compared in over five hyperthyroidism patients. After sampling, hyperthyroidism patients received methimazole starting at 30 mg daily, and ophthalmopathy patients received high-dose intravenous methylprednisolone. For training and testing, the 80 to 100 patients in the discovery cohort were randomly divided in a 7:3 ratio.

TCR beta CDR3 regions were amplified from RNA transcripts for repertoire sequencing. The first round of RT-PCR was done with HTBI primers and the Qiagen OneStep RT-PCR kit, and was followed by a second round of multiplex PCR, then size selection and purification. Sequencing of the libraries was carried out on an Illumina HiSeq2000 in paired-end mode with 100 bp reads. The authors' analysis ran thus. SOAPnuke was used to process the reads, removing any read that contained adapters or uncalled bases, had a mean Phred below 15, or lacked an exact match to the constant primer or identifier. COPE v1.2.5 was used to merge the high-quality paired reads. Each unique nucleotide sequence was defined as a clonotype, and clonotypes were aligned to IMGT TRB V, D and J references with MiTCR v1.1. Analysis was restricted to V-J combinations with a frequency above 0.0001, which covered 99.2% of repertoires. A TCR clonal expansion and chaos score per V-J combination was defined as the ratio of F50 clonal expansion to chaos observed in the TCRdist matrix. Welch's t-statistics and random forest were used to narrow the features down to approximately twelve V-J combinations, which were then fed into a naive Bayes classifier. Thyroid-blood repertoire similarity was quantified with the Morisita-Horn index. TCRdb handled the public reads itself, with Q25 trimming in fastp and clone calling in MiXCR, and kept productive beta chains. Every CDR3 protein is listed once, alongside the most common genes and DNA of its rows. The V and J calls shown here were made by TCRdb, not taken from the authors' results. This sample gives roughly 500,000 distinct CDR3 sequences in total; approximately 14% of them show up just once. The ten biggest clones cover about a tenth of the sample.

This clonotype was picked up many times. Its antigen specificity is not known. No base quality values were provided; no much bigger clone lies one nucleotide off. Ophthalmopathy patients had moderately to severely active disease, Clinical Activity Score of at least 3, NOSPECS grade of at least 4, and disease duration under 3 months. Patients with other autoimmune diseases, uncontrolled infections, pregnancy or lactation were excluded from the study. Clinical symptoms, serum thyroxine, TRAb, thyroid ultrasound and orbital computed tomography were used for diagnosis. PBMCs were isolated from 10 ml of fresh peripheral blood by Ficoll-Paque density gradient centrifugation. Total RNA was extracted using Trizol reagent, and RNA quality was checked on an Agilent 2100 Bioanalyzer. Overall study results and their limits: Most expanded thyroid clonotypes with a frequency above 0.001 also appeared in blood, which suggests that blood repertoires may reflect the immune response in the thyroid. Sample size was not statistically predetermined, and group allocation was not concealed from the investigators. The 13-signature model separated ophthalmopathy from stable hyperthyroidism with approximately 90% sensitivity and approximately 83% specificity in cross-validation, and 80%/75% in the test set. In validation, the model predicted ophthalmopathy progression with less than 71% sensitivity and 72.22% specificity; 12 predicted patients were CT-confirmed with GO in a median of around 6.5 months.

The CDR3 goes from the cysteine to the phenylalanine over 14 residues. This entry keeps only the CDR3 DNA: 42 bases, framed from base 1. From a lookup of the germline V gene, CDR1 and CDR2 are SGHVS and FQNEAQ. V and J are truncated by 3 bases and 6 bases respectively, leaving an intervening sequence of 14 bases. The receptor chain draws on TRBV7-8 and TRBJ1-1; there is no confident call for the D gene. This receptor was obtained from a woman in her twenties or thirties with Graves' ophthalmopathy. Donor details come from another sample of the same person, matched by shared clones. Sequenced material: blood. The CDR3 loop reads CASSFAGSPAEAFF. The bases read TGTGCCAGCAGCTTTGCCGGGTCCCCCGCTGAAGCTTTCTTT.